Sequencing of this T cell receptor (beta chain) was carried out in a study of pediatric ulcerative colitis. Assay used: immunoSEQ multiplex PCR; TCRdb lists only in-frame clones, some missing. The sample yields about 1,400 clones, roughly 90% seen once. Sequences were obtained from blood. The sequence was collected from a boy younger than 18 with severe ulcerative colitis.

The CDR3 DNA reads TGTGCCAGCAGCTTAGGAGGGAGACCGGGGGAGACCCAGTACTTC. It codes for CASSLGGRPGETQYF. The chain employs TRBV7-2 and TRBJ2-5; D is possibly TRBD2 (5 bases). Trimming took off 1 base at V and 5 bases at J, with 14 bases between the two ends. Per germline, CDR1 SGHTA and CDR2 FQGNSA. CDR3 length equals 15 residues.